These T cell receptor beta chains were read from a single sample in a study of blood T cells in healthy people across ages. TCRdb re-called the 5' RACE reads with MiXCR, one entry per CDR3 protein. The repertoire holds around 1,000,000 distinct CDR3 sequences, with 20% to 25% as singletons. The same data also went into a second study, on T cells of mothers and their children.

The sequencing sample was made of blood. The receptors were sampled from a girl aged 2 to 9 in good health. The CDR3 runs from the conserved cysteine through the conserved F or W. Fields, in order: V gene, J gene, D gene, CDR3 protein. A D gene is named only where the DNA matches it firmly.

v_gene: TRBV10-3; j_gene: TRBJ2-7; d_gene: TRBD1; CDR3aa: CAIQLGQGKNEQYF
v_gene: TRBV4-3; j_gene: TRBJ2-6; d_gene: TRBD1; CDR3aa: CASSQDWDSSSGANVLTF
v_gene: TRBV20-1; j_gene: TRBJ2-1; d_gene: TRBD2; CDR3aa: CSARLAGVYNEQFF
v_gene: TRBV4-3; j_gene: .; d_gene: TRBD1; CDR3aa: CASSQEEGTGSNEQYF
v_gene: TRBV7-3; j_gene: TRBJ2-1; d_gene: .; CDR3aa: CASSPPANGDQFF
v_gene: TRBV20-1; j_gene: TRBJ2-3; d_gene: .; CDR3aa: CSAPVGGPDTQYF
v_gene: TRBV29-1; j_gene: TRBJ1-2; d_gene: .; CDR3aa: CSVVWATQNYGYTF
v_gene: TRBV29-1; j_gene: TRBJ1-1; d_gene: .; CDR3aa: CSVVVVTEAFF
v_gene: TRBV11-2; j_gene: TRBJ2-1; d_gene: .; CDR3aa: CASSLGDSQQFF
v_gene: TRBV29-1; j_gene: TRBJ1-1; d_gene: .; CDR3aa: CSVRLDQYGEAFF
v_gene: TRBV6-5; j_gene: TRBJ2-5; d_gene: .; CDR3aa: CASKRSLATETQYF
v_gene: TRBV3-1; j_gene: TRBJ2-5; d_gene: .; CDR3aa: CASSDFRGSGETQYF
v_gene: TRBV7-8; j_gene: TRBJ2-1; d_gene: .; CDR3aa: CATLGGQYNEQFF
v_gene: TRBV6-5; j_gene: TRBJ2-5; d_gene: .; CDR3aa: CASSYKPGPSLEQYF
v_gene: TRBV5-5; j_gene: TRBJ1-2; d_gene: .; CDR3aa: CASVGETYGYTF
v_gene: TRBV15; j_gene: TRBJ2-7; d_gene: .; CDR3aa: CATSRDSLGRGINEQYF
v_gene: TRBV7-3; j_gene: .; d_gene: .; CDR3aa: CASSLKSGNEQFF
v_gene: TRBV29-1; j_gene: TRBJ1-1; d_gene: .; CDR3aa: CSVWRGTEAFF
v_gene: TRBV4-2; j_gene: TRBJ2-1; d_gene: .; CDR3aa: CASSPTSWGKNEQFF
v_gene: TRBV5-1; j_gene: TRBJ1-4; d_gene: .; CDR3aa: CASSAERDTAEKLFF
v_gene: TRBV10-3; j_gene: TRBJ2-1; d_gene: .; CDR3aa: CAISALRVNEQFF
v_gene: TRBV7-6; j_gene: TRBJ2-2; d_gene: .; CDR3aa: CASSASRAVTGELFF
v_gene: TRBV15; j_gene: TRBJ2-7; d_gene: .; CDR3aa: CATSLPGASYEQYF
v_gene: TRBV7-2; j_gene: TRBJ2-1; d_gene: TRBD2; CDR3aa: CASSFSTSGVNEQFF
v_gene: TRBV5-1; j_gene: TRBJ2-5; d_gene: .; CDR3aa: CASSPGSRTQETQYF
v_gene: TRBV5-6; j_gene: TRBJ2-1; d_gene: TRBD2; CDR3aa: CASSFGGVSYNEQFF
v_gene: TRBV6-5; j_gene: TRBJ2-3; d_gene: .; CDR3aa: CASSLHGIINTDTQYF
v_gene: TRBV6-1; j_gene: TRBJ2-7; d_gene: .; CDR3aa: CASSEVPRDEQYF
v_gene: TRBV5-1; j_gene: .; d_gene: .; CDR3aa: CASSLNSANEQYF
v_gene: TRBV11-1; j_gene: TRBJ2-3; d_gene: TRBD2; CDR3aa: CASSAGDDTQYF
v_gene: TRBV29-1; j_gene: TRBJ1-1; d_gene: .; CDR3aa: CSVVGRRTEAFF
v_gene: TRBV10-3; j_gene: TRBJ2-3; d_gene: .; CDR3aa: CATSSRSSTDTQYF
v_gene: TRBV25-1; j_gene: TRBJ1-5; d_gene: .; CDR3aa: CASSDGYLQPQHF
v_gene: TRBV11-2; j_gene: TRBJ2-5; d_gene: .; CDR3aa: CASSNSLDGEETQYF
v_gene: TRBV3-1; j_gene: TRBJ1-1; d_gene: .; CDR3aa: CASSQGSYPPTEAFF
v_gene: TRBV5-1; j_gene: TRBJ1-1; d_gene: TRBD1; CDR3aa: CASSLDRVDNEAFF
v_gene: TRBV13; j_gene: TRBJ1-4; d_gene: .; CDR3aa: CASSLKTTATNEKLFF
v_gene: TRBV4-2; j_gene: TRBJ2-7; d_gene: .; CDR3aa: CASSQTQGYTSYEQYF
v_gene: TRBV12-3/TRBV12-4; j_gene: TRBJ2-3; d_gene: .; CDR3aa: CASSPQRAQYF
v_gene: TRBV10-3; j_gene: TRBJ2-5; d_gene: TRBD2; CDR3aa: CAISPGLADYQETQYF
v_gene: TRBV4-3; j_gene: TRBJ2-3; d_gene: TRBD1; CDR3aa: CASSQAGQGLDTQYF
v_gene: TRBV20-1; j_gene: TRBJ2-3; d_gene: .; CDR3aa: CGARTGDTQYF
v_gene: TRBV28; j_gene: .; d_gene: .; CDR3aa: CASSPRDPYEQYF
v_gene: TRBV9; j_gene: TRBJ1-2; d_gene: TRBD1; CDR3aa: CASSALGQGGNYGYTF
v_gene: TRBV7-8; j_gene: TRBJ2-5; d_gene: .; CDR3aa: CASSLASGAQKETQYF
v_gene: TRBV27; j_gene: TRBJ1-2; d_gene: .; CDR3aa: CASSLTPGASYGYTF
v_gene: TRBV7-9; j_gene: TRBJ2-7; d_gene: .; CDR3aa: CASSLYPKYEQYF
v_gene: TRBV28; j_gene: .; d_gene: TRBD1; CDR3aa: CASGRGHSDNEQFF
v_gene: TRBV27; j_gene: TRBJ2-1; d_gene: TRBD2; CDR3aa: CASRAGLGVGEQFF
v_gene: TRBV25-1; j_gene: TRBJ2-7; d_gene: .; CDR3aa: CASSDPDYEQYF
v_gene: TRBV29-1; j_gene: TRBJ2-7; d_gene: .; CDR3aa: CSVEGGKDGFSYEQYF
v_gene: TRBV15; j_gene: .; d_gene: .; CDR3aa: CATSKSLETQYF
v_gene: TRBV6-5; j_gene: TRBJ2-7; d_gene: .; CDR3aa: CASSYTGKSYEQYF
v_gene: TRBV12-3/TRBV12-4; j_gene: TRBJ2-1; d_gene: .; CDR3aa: CASRPEGDPSSYNEQFF